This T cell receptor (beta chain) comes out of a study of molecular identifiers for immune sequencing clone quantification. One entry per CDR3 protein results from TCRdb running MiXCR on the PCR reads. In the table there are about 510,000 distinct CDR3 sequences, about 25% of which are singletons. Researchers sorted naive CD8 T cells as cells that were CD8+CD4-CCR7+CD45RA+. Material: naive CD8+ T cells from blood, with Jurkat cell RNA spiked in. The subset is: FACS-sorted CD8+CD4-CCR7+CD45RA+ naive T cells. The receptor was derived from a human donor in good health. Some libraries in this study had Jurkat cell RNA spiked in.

The CDR3 region has the DNA TGCGCCAGCAGCCAAGATCTGAGAAATCAACTAGCCAAAAACATTCAGTACTTC. Amino acids: CASSQDLRNQLAKNIQYF. This chain uses TRBV4-1 with TRBJ2-4; no reliable D call. The CDR3 contains 18 residues. CDR1 and CDR2 (germline): MGHRA, YSYEKL. Trimming pared 0 bases from V and 0 bases from J, leaving 15 bases between.